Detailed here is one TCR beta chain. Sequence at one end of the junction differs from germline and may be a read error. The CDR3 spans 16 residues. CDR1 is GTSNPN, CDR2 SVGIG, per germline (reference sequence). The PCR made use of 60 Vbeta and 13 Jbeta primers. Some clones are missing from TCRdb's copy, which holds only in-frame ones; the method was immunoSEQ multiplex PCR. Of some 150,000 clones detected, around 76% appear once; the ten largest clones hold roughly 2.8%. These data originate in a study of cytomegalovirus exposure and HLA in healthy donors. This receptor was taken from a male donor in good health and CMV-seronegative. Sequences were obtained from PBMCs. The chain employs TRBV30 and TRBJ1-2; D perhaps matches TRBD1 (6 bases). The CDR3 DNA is TGTGCCTGGACCGTCCCGGGACACATCGCTAACTATGGCTACCCCTTC. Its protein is CAWTVPGHIANYGYPF. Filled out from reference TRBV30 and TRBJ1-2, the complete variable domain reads SQTIHQWPATLVQPVGSPLSLECTVEGTSNPNLYWYRQAAGRGLQLLFYSVGIGQISSEVPQNLSASRPQDRQFILSSKKLLLSDSGFYLCAWTVPGHIANYGYPFGSGTRLTVV.